Reported below is one T cell receptor beta chain. This specimen comes from a study of OX40 agonist ivuxolimab in advanced cancers. The germline V gene has CDR1 KGHSH and CDR2 LQKENI. Trimming removed 6 bases at V and 0 bases at J, with 15 bases between. The CDR3 has 15 residues. Measured with immunoSEQ multiplex PCR; TCRdb has only the in-frame clones, and not every one. Of approximately 66,000 clones in the sample, 70% to 90% were seen once. Sampled blood was obtained at baseline, cycle 4 day 1, and cycle 7 day 1. The chain recombines TRBV18 with TRBJ2-7, with D maybe TRBD2 (6 bases). Sequencing was performed on CD4+ or CD8+ T cells sorted from blood, taken in a trial of the OX40 agonist ivuxolimab. The TCR sequence derives from an adult with an advanced solid tumor such as melanoma, head and neck, liver or kidney cancer. CDR3 sequence (DNA): TGTGCCAGCTCCCCCATATCCGGGGGCTCCTACGAGCAGTACTTC. Translation: CASSPISGGSYEQYF.